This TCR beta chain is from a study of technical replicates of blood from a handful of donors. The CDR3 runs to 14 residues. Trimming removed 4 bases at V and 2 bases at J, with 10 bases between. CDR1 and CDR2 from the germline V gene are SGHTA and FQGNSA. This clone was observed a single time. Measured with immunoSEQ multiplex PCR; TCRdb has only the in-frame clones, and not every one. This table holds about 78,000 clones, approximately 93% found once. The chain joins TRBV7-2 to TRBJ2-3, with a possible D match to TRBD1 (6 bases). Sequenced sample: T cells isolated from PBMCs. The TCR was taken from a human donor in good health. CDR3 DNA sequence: TGTGCCAGCAGCTGGACAGTTTCCACAGATACGCAGTATTTT. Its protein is CASSWTVSTDTQYF.